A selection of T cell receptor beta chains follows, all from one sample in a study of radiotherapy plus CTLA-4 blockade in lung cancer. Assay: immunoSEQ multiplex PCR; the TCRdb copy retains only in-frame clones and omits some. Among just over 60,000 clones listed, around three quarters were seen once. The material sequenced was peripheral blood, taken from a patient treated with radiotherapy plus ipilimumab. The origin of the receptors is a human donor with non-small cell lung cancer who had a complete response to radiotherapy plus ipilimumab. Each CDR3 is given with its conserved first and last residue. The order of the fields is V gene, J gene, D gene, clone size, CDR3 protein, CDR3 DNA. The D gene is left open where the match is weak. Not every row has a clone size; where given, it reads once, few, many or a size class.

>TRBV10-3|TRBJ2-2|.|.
CAIRGSADTGELFF
TGTGCCATCAGAGGTAGCGCCGACACCGGGGAGCTGTTTTTT
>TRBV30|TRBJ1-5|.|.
CAWSVWANQPQHF
TGTGCCTGGAGTGTTTGGGCAAATCAGCCCCAGCATTTT
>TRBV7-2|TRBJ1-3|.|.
CASTGDRIGSGNTIYF
TGTGCCAGCACCGGCGACCGAATCGGCTCTGGAAACACCATATATTTT
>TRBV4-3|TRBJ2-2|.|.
CASSQGGSTANTGELFF
TGCGCCAGCAGCCAAGGAGGAAGCACAGCGAACACCGGGGAGCTGTTTTTT
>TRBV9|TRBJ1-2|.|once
CASSVGGQELYGYTF
TGTGCCAGCAGCGTGGGGGGGCAGGAACTCTATGGCTACACCTTC
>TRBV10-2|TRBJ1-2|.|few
CASSSGYGYTF
TGCGCCAGCAGTTCCGGCTATGGCTACACCTTC
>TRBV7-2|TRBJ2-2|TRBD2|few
CASSRRGGGVHTGELFF
TGTGCCAGCAGCCGCCGCGGCGGGGGGGTACACACCGGGGAGCTGTTTTTT
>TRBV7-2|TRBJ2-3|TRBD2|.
CASSLEGLAVTQYF
TGTGCCAGCAGCTTAGAGGGACTAGCTGTCACGCAGTATTTT
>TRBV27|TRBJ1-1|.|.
CASSLEGRNTEAFF
TGTGCCAGCAGTTTAGAGGGGCGGAACACTGAAGCTTTCTTT
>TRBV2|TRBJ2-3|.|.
CASSAGTSTDTQYF
TGTGCCAGCAGTGCCGGGACTAGCACAGATACGCAGTATTTT
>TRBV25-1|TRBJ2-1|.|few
CASSDQLGLGSTDEQFF
TGTGCCAGCAGTGACCAGTTGGGTTTGGGATCTACGGATGAGCAGTTCTTC
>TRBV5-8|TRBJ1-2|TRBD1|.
CASRGRGQVGYTF
TGTGCCAGCAGGGGCAGGGGGCAGGTTGGCTACACCTTC
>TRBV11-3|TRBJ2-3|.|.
CASSLDVGRFTDTQYF
TGTGCCAGCAGCTTAGATGTTGGCAGGTTCACAGATACGCAGTATTTT
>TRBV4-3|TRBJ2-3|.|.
CASSQDLEVPSTDTQYF
TGCGCCAGCAGCCAAGATCTGGAGGTCCCTAGCACAGATACGCAGTATTTT
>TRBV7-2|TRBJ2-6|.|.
CASSPPRMPSQRRVLTF
TGTGCCAGCAGCCCCCCCCGTATGCCTTCCCAGAGGAGGGTCCTGACTTTC
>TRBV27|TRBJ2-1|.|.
CASSRRDLINEQFF
TGTGCCAGCAGTCGCCGGGACTTGATCAATGAGCAGTTCTTC
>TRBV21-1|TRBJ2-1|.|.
CASSISGSSYNEQFF
TGTGCCAGCAGCATTAGTGGGAGCTCCTACAATGAGCAGTTCTTC
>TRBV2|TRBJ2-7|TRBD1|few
CAGSGTGLYEQYF
TGTGCCGGCTCCGGGACAGGGCTCTACGAGCAGTACTTC
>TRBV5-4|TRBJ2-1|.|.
CASTKSKGSYNEQFF
TGTGCCAGCACTAAAAGCAAGGGCTCCTACAATGAGCAGTTCTTC
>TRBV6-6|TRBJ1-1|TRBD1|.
CASSYEDRAEETEAFF
TGTGCCAGCAGTTACGAGGACAGGGCAGAGGAGACTGAAGCTTTCTTT
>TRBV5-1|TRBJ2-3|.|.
CASSLAATDTQYF
TGCGCCAGCAGCTTGGCTGCCACAGATACGCAGTATTTT
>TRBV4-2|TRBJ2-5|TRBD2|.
CASSQVALSGRTETQYF
TGTGCCAGCAGCCAAGTCGCCCTTAGCGGGAGAACGGAGACCCAGTACTTC
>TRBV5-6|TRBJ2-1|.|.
CASSFPMMEQFF
TGTGCCAGCAGCTTCCCCATGATGGAGCAGTTCTTC
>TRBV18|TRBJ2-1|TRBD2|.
CASSPREDSYNEQFF
TGTGCCAGCTCACCCCGGGAGGACTCCTACAATGAGCAGTTCTTC
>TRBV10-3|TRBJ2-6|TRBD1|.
CAISVTGAGANVLTF
TGTGCCATCAGTGTTACAGGGGCTGGGGCCAACGTCCTGACTTTC
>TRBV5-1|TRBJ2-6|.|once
CASSLDGASGANVLTF
TGCGCCAGCAGCTTGGATGGCGCGTCGGGGGCCAACGTCCTGACTTTC
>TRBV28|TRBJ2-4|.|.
CASSRRTYSTREVKNIQYF
TGTGCCAGCAGTAGACGGACGTACTCGACAAGGGAAGTCAAAAACATTCAGTACTTC
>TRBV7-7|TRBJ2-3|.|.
CASSLAEADTQYF
TGTGCTAGCAGCTTAGCGGAAGCAGATACGCAGTATTTT
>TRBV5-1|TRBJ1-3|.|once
CASGPVGIRNTIYF
TGCGCCAGCGGACCTGTGGGCATCAGAAACACCATATATTTT
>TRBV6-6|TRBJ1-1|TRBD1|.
CASDPGDRGHTEAFF
TGTGCCAGCGACCCGGGGGACAGGGGGCATACTGAAGCTTTCTTT
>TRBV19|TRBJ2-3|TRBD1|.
CASSYRDRGTDTQYF
TGTGCCAGTAGTTACCGGGACAGGGGCACAGATACGCAGTATTTT